The clone carrying this T cell receptor (beta chain) was seen once. The data stem from a study of blood T cell repertoires in COVID-19. Study overall: Sites in the United States, Italy and Spain provided acute and convalescent COVID-19 samples.

Per the study methods: Amplification from reference gene primers served as the basis for estimated nucleated cell counts. Measured with immunoSEQ multiplex PCR; TCRdb has only the in-frame clones, and not every one. The V and J calls and clone size were taken over from that table, and D and trimming were inferred from the DNA. The profile covers roughly 400,000 clones, with roughly 89% appearing a single time and about 1.7% taken by the ten largest. This CDR3 region has 14 residues. The germline V and J ends were trimmed by 5 bases and 0 bases, with 9 bases remaining between them. The germline V gene encodes CDR1 SGHRS and CDR2 YFSETQ. This study enrolled people aged about 18 to 100 from about two dozen US geographic areas.

This rearrangement joins TRBV5-1 to TRBJ2-1; D is undetermined. Sequencing used PBMCs or T cells enriched from blood (not recorded which). This TCR came from a woman aged 30 to 39 who had recovered from COVID-19. The CDR3 DNA reads as TGCGCCAGCAGTTTACTAAGCTCCTACAATGAGCAGTTCTTC. Translation: CASSLLSSYNEQFF.